This entry concerns a single T cell receptor (beta chain). This CDR3 is built from 15 residues. Germline CDR1 and CDR2: SNHLY and FYNNEI. V lost 11 bases and J lost 3, with 23 bases in between. These data belong to a study of technical replicates of blood from a few donors. Only in-frame clones appear in the TCRdb table, and some are missing; sequencing was by immunoSEQ multiplex PCR. The table includes some 78,000 clones, more than 85% detected once. V usage is TRBV2 and J usage is TRBJ2-7, with D tentatively TRBD2 (6 bases). The sequenced sample consisted of T cells isolated from PBMCs. This sequence was found in a human donor in good health. CDR3 in DNA: TGTGCCGGTGAGAAGACGAAAGGGACTGACTACGAGCAGTACTTC. Protein: CAGEKTKGTDYEQYF.